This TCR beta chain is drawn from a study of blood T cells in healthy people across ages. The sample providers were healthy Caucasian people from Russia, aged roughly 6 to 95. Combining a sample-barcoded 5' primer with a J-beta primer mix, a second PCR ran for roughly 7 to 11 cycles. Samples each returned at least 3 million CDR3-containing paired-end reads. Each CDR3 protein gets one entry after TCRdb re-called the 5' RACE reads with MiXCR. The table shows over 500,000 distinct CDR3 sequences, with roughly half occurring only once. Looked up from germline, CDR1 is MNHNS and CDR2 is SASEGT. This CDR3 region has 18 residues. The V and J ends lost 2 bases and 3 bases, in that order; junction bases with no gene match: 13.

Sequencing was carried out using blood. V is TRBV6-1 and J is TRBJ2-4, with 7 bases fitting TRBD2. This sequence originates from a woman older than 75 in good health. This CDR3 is CASSEQPTSVVGKNIQYF. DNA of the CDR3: TGTGCCAGCAGTGAACAGCCCACTAGCGTCGTCGGCAAAAACATTCAGTACTTC.